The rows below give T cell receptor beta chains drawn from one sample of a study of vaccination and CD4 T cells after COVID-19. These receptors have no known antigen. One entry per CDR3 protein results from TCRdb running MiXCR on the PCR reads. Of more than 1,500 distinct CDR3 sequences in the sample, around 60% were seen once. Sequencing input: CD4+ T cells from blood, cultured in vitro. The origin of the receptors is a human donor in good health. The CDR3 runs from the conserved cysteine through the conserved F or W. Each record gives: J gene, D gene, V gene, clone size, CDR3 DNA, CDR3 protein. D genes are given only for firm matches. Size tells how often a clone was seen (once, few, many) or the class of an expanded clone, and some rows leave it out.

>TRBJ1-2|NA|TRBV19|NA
TGTGCCAGTAGTATAGGGGCCACCTACTATGGCTACACCTTC
CASSIGATYYGYTF
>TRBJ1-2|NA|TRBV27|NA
TGTGCCAGCAGTTTCTCCGGTCTGTATGGCTACACCTTC
CASSFSGLYGYTF
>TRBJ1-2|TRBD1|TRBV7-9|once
TGTGCCAGCAGCTTAGACAGGGGTGATGGCTACACCTTC
CASSLDRGDGYTF
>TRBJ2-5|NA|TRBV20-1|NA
TGCAGTGCCGCCCTTGGGGTGAGCGGGGAGACCCAGTACTTC
CSAALGVSGETQYF
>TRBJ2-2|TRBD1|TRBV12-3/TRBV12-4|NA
TGTGCCAGCATTCCACGACAGGGCGCGAACACCGGGGAGCTGTTTTTT
CASIPRQGANTGELFF
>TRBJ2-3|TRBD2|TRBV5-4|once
TGTGCCAGCAGCTTAGCGGGAAGCACAGATACGCAGTATTTT
CASSLAGSTDTQYF
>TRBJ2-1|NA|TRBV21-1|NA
TGTGCCAGCAGCAAATCAGAGCAGGGATACTCCTACAATGAGCAGTTCTTC
CASSKSEQGYSYNEQFF
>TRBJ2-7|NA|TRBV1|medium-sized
TGCACCAGCAGCGACGTGGGCAGGAGGCGTTTGTACGAGCAGTACTTC
CTSSDVGRRRLYEQYF
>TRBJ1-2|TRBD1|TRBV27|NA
TGTGCCAGCAGGTTACAGGGGACTTATGGCTACACCTTC
CASRLQGTYGYTF
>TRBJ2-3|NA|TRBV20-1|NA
TGCAGTGCTAGAGTGGGCGGTAGCACAGATACGCAGTATTTT
CSARVGGSTDTQYF
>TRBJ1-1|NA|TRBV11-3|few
TGTGCCAGCAGCTTAGATGGGCTGCGGACTGAAGCTTTCTTT
CASSLDGLRTEAFF
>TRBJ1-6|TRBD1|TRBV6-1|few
TGTGCCAGCAGTGATCCCGGACAGGGTTTGTCACCCCTCCACTTT
CASSDPGQGLSPLHF
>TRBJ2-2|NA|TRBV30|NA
TGTGCCTGGCTGGCTCACTTGGGCACCGGGGAGCTGTTTTTT
CAWLAHLGTGELFF
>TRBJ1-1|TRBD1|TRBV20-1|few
TGCAGTGCTCCGACAGGGGCGGACACTGAAGCTTTCTTT
CSAPTGADTEAFF
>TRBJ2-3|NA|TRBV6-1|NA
TGTGCCAGCAGCACCCCGAGGACAGGCACAGATACGCAGTATTTT
CASSTPRTGTDTQYF
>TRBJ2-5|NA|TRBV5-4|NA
TGTGCCAGCAGCTTGAAGCTCAAACCCTCCGAGACCCAGTACTTC
CASSLKLKPSETQYF
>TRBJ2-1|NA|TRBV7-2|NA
TGTGCCAGCAGTTCATGGGGGGCACTAACCTACAATGAGCAGTTCTTC
CASSSWGALTYNEQFF
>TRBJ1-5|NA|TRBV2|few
TGTGCCAGCAGCGCTACAGGTGGGACTCAGCCCCAGCATTTT
CASSATGGTQPQHF
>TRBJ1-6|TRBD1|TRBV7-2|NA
TGTGCCAGCCAGGCCGGGACAGGCAATTCACCCCTCCACTTT
CASQAGTGNSPLHF
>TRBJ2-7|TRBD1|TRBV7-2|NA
TGTGCCAGCAGCTTTGGAATTGGGACAGCCTCCTACGAGCAGTACTTC
CASSFGIGTASYEQYF
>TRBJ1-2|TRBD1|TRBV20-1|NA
TGCAGTGCTAGTGGAGGACAGGGGGTGGGTGGCTACACCTTC
CSASGGQGVGGYTF
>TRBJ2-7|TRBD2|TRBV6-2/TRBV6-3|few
TGTGCCAGCAGGGGAAACATGGGACTAGCGGGATACTCCTACGAGCAGTACTTC
CASRGNMGLAGYSYEQYF
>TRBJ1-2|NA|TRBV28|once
TGTGCCAGCAGTTTATGGACGTCGGGCTACACCTTC
CASSLWTSGYTF
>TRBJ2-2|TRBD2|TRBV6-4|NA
TGTGCCAGCAGTAGGGGACTAGCAAGTAACACCGGGGAGCTGTTTTTT
CASSRGLASNTGELFF
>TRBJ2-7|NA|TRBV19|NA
TGTGCCAGTAGTATAGATGGTGCCTGGGGCAGGGGCTACGAGCAGTACTTC
CASSIDGAWGRGYEQYF
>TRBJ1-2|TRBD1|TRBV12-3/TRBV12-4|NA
TGTGCCAGCAGTTTAGGTGGGACAGGCTATGGCTACACCTTC
CASSLGGTGYGYTF
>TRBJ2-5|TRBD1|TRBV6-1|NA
TGTGCCAGCAGACCCCGGGACAGGGTGGGAGAGACCCAGTACTTC
CASRPRDRVGETQYF
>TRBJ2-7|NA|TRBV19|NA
TGTGCCAGTAGTATAGTGGGGCGGAGCTCCTACGAGCAGTACTTC
CASSIVGRSSYEQYF
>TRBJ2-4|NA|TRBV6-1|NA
TGTGCCAGCAAGATGGACGGACTATTAGCCAAAAACATTCAGTACTTC
CASKMDGLLAKNIQYF
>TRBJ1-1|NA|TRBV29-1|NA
TGCAGCGTGGGGTGGGAGGAAGCTTTCTTT
CSVGWEEAFF
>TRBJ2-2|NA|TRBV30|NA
TGTGCCTGGAAGGACGGGGTCACCGGGGAGCTGTTTTTT
CAWKDGVTGELFF
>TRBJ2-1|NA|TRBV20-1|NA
TGCAGTGCTAGAGGTTGGCGACAGGAGCAGTTCTTC
CSARGWRQEQFF
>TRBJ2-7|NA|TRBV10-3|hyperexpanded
TGTGCCATCATGACCCAGGGGTCAGACTACGAGCAGTACTTC
CAIMTQGSDYEQYF
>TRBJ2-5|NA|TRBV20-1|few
TGCAGTGCTAGGATCGGGGGCCCAGAGACCCAGTACTTC
CSARIGGPETQYF
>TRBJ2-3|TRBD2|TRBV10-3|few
TGTGCCATCAGTGGGGGTAGGGAGCGGGAGTCCGCAGATACGCAGTATTTT
CAISGGRERESADTQYF
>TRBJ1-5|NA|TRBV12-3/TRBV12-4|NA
TGTGCCAGCAGCCAAACCTCCGCCGGGCCGAGGGGACAGCCCCAGCATTTT
CASSQTSAGPRGQPQHF
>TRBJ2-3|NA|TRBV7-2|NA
TGTGCCAGCAGCCTTTGGACGGTGGGCACAGATACGCAGTATTTT
CASSLWTVGTDTQYF
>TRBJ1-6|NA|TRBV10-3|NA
TGTGCCATCAGTGAGTCGCTGGGGGACTCACCCCTCCACTTT
CAISESLGDSPLHF
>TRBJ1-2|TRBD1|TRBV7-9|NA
TGTGCCAGCAGCCCGGGACAGTCTTTTGGCTACACCTTC
CASSPGQSFGYTF
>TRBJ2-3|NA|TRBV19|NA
TGTGCCAGTACAGCGGCGGGGTATGAAGATACGCAGTATTTT
CASTAAGYEDTQYF
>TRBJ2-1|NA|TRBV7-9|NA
TGTGCCAGCAGCTGGTCAGGGAGCTCCTACAATGAGCAGTTCTTC
CASSWSGSSYNEQFF
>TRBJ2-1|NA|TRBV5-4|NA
TGTGCCAGCAGCCCACAGGGTTTACGGGACAATGAGCAGTTCTTC
CASSPQGLRDNEQFF
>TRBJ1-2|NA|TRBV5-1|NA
TGCGCCAGCAAGCCAGGGCTACCCTATGGCTACACCTTC
CASKPGLPYGYTF
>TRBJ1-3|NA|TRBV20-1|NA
TGCAGTGCCGCCTTGGACGCAGTTGGAAACACCATATATTTT
CSAALDAVGNTIYF
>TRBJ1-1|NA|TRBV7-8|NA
TGTGCCAGCAGCTTAGTGGGGAACACTGAAGCTTTCTTT
CASSLVGNTEAFF
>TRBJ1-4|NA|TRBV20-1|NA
TGCAGTGCTAGGGAGACACATGAAAAACTGTTTTTT
CSARETHEKLFF
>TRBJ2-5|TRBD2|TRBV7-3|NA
TGTGCCAGCAGCCCGTTAGCGGGAGGGAAAGAGACCCAGTACTTC
CASSPLAGGKETQYF
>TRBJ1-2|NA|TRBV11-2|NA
TGTGCCAGCAGCTTAGGCAGCTATGGCTACACCTTC
CASSLGSYGYTF
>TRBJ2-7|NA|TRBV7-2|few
TGTGCCAGCAGCTTTGGGGGTTCGAGCTCCTACGAGCAGTACTTC
CASSFGGSSSYEQYF
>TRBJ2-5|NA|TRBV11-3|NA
TGTGCCAGCAGCTTTTCGGGCGCGGAGACCCAGTACTTC
CASSFSGAETQYF
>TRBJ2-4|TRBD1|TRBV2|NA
TGTGCCAGCAGTGAAACGTCAGGGGGCGGAAACATTCAGTACTTC
CASSETSGGGNIQYF
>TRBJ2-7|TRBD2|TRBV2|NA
TGTGCCAGCAGTGAGAGCGGGAGGGCCCTACGCTTC
CASSESGRALRF
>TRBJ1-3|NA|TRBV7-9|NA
TGTGCCAGCAGCCTCCGGGCTGGAAACACCATATATTTT
CASSLRAGNTIYF
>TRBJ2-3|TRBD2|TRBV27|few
TGTGCCAGCAGTCGACTAGCGGGGGGGCCCCTGGATACGCAGTATTTT
CASSRLAGGPLDTQYF
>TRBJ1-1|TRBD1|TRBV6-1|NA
TGTGCCAGCAGTGGGTTGACAGGGACGAACACTGAAGCTTTCTTT
CASSGLTGTNTEAFF
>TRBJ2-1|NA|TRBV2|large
TGTGCCAGCAACCCGGGCGGTCACTACAATGAGCAGTTCTTC
CASNPGGHYNEQFF
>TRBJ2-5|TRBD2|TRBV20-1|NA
TGCAGTGCTAGAGATAGCGGGGGGTACTTGGAGACCCAGTACTTC
CSARDSGGYLETQYF
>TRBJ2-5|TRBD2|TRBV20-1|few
TGCAGTGCTGGCGGACTAGCGGGGTTGGAGACCCAGTACTTC
CSAGGLAGLETQYF
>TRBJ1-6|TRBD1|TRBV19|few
TGTGCCAGTAGTCCGGGGACAGAGTCATCACCCCTCCACTTT
CASSPGTESSPLHF